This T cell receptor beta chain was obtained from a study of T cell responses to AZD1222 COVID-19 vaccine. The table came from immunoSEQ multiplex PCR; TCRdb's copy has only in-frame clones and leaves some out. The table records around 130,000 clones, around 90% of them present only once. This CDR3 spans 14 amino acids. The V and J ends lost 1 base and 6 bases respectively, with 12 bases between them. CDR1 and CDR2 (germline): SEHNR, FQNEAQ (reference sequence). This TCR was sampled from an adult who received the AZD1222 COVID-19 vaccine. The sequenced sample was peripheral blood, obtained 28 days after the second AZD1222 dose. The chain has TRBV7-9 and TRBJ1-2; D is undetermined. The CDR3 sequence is CASSLEQPSNGYTF. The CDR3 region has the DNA TGTGCCAGCAGCTTAGAACAGCCCAGCAATGGCTACACCTTC.